These T cell receptor beta chains were read from a single sample in a study of blood T cell repertoires in COVID-19. This table comes from immunoSEQ multiplex PCR, and its TCRdb copy is limited to in-frame clones, with some not included. The sample has approximately 40,000 clones, 84% seen once. Sequencing was performed on peripheral blood. The receptor set was obtained from a human donor in a cohort sampled during active COVID-19. The conserved cysteine and the conserved F or W are not part of the CDR3 here. A D gene is named only where the DNA matches it firmly.

V,D,J,CDR3
TRBV2,NA,TRBJ2-3,ASSGQPLPTDTQY
TRBV28,NA,TRBJ1-2,ASRDTVYGYT
TRBV19,TRBD1,TRBJ1-6,ASQRRTGAYNSPLH
TRBV5-1,TRBD1,TRBJ2-3,ASRRQGRGTDTQY
TRBV5-6,TRBD1,TRBJ1-1,ASSTPGQGDTEAF
TRBV2,TRBD1,TRBJ1-5,ASSERAGGGNQPQH
TRBV3-1/TRBV3-2,NA,TRBJ1-4,ASSDRRTGTYEKLF
TRBV25-1,TRBD1,TRBJ2-7,ASSDGTGNSYEQY
TRBV7-8,NA,TRBJ2-3,ASSLARFRPDTQY
TRBV12-3/TRBV12-4,NA,TRBJ2-1,ASAGNEQF
TRBV6-5,NA,TRBJ1-1,ASSSPGGNAEAF
TRBV10-3,TRBD1,TRBJ1-5,AISSGQGSQPQH
TRBV14,TRBD1,TRBJ2-5,ASSQMGQGRETQY
TRBV6-6,NA,TRBJ1-1,ASSYSMLREEAF
TRBV5-1,NA,TRBJ1-1,ASSWGSYTNTEAF
TRBV30,NA,TRBJ1-6,AWSVRTGTYNSPLH
TRBV28,NA,TRBJ1-3,ASSPGPRTGNTIY
TRBV6-5,TRBD1,TRBJ2-2,ASNTDRGHTGELF
TRBV12-5,TRBD1,TRBJ1-1,ASGRQGGDTEAF
TRBV30,NA,TRBJ2-1,AWSSHREIQDNEQF